The text below deals with one TCR beta chain. The antigen is undetermined. This sample is drawn from a study of OX40 agonist ivuxolimab in advanced cancers. It was autoimmune disease history or systemic immunosuppression that excluded patients. Trimming pared 5 bases from V and 4 bases from J, leaving 12 bases between. In germline, CDR1 is MDHEN, CDR2 SYDVKM. This CDR3 is built from 14 residues. Study-wide findings and caveats: The CD4+ and CD8+ T cells in the blood had expanded clonally by week 6 at 0.1 to 3.0 mg/kg.

Here immunoSEQ multiplex PCR was the method, and the copy in TCRdb shows in-frame clones only, minus some. The data hold nearly 35,000 clones, with 92% observed a single time. The sequence came from an adult with an advanced solid tumor such as melanoma, head and neck, liver or kidney cancer. This specimen was CD4+ or CD8+ T cells sorted from blood, taken in a trial of the OX40 agonist ivuxolimab. The chain couples TRBV28 to TRBJ2-4, with a possible D match to TRBD1 (6 bases). CDR3 bases: TGTGCCAGCAGTCCAGGGGTAAGGAAAAACATTCAGTACTTC. This translates into CASSPGVRKNIQYF. The whole variable domain, remainder taken from reference TRBV28 and TRBJ2-4, is DVKVTQSSRYLVKRTGEKVFLECVQDMDHENMFWYRQDPGLGLRLIYFSYDVKMKEKGDIPEGYSVSREKKERFSLILESASTNQTSMYLCASSPGVRKNIQYFGAGTRLSVL.